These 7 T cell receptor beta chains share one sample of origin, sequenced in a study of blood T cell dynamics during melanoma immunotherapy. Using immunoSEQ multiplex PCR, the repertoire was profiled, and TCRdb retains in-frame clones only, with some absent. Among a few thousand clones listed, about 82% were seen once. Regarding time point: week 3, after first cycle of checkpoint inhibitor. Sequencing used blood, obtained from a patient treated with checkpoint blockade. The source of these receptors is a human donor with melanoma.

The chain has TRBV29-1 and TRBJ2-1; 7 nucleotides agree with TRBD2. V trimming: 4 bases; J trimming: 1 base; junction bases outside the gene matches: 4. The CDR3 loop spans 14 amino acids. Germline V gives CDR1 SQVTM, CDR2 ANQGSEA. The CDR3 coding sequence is TGCAGCGTTGGGAGGCGGGAGTCCTACAATGAGCAGTTCTTC. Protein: CSVGRRESYNEQFF.

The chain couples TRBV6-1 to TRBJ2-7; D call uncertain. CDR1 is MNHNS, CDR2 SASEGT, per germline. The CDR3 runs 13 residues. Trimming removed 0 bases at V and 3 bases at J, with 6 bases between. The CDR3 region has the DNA TGTGCCAGCAGTGAAGCAACAAACTACGAGCAGTACTTC. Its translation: CASSEATNYEQYF.

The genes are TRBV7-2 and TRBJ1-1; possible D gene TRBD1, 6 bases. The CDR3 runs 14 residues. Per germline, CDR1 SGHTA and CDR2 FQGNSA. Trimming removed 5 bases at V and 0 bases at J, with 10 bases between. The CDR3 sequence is CASSATGLNTEAFF. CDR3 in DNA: TGTGCCAGCAGCGCCACAGGGCTGAACACTGAAGCTTTCTTT.

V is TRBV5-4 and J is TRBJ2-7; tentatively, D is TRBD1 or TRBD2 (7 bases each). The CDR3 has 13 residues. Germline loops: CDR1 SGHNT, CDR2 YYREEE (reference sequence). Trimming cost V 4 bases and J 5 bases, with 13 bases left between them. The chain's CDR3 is CASSQGGENEQYF. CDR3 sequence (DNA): TGTGCCAGCAGCCAGGGGGGGGAGAACGAGCAGTACTTC. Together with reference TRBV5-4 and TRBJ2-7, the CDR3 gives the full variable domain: ETGVTQSPTHLIKTRGQQVTLRCSSQSGHNTVSWYQQALGQGPQFIFQYYREEENGRGNFPPRFSGLQFPNYSSELNVNALELDDSALYLCASSQGGENEQYFGPGTRLTVT.

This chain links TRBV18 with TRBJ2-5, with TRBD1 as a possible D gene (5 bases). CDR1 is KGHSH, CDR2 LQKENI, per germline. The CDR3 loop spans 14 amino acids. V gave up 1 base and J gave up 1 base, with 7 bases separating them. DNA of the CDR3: TGTGCCAGCTCACCACGACAGTTCCAAGAGACCCAGTACTTC. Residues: CASSPRQFQETQYF. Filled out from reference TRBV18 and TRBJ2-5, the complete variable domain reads NAGVMQNPRHLVRRRGQEARLRCSPMKGHSHVYWYRQLPEEGLKFMVYLQKENIIDESGMPKERFSAEFPKEGPSILRIQQVVRGDSAAYFCASSPRQFQETQYFGPGTRLLVL.

CDR3 nucleotides: TGCGCCAGCAGAGAACAGGGCTGGGGGTACACTGAAGCTTTCTTT. It yields the protein CASREQGWGYTEAFF. V and J are TRBV5-1 and TRBJ1-1; tentatively, D is TRBD1 (6 bases). Germline-derived CDR1 and CDR2 are SGHRS and YFSETQ. Trimming left V 5 bases short and J 3 bases short, with 17 bases between. This CDR3 region has 15 residues.

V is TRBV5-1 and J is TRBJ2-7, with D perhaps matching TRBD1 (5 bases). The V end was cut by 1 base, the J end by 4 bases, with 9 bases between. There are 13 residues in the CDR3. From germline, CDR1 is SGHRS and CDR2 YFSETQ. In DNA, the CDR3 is TGCGCCAGCAGCTTGAATTCAGGGTACGAGCAGTACTTC. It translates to CASSLNSGYEQYF.